The next 21 T cell receptor beta chains were all read from a single sample in a study of early T cells in non-severe SARS-CoV-2 infection. TCRdb independently ran MiXCR on the 5' RACE reads; one entry per CDR3 protein. The data contain 45,000 or so distinct CDR3 sequences, roughly 7% of them seen just once; the ten biggest clones take up approximately 8.3%. The sequencing sample was made of whole blood. The receptors come from an adult who was a healthcare worker with PCR-confirmed SARS-CoV-2 infection or an uninfected control (not recorded which).

The rearrangement joins TRBV9 to TRBJ2-1; the match to TRBD2 covers 11 bases. Germline-derived CDR1 and CDR2 are SGDLS and YYNGEE. The CDR3 loop spans 18 amino acids. Germline trimming cut 4 bases from V and 1 base from J; bases unmatched to any gene: 10. This chain's CDR3 is CASSPEGSGGASYNEQFF. The CDR3 DNA reads as TGTGCCAGCAGCCCAGAGGGTAGCGGGGGGGCTTCCTACAATGAGCAGTTCTTC.

This clonotype came up many times. The chain couples TRBV12-3 or TRBV12-4 to TRBJ2-2, with D perhaps TRBD1 or TRBD2 (6 bases each). The germline V and J ends were trimmed by 1 base and 3 bases, with 12 bases remaining between them. This CDR3 spans 16 amino acids. CDR3 region: CASSLGRGPDTGELFF. The CDR3 DNA follows: TGTGCCAGCAGTTTAGGCCGGGGGCCGGACACCGGGGAGCTGTTTTTT.

The chain has TRBV6-5 and TRBJ2-3; 9 positions agree with TRBD2. J lost 1 base, V lost 0 bases, and 5 bases had no gene match. The CDR3 is made up of 17 amino acids. From germline, CDR1 is MNHEY and CDR2 SVGAGI. CDR3: CASSYSSAGGGTDTQYF. Written as DNA, the CDR3 is TGTGCCAGCAGTTACTCTTCAGCGGGGGGAGGCACAGATACGCAGTATTTT.

This clonotype was counted between two and nine times. The J gene is TRBJ2-7, the V gene TRBV20-1, with no clear D. In germline, CDR1 is DFQATT, CDR2 SNEGSKA (reference sequence). The V end lost 3 bases, the J end lost 5 bases, and 20 bases lay between the germline ends. This CDR3 contains 15 residues. CDR3 amino acids: CSASERPEVRDEQYF. The CDR3 region has the DNA TGCAGTGCTAGCGAACGCCCCGAAGTTCGGGACGAGCAGTACTTC.

With respect to this clonotype: With a much larger clone just one base away, this may be a read error. V and J are TRBV6-5 and TRBJ1-1; D call uncertain. This CDR3 has 14 amino acids. Germline V CDR1 and CDR2: MNHEY, SVGAGI. The CDR3 sequence is CAGSYSPTNTEAFF. DNA for the CDR3: TGTGCCGGCAGTTACTCTCCCACTAACACTGAAGCTTTCTTT.

This clonotype was seen repeatedly, ten times or more. The chain uses TRBV28 and TRBJ2-7; maybe TRBD1 (5 bases). V was shortened by 4 bases and J by 3 bases, with 10 bases between the two germline ends. Germline CDR1 reads MDHEN; CDR2 reads SYDVKM. This CDR3 has 13 residues. The CDR3 reads CASSWGSNYEQYF. The DNA for the CDR3 is TGTGCCAGCAGTTGGGGCAGTAACTACGAGCAGTACTTC.

A word on this clonotype: This may be a read error, as it is one base from a much larger clone. This chain connects TRBV5-1 to TRBJ2-2; possible D gene TRBD1, 6 bases. Per the germline V gene, CDR1 is SGHRS and CDR2 is YFSETQ. The CDR3 loop spans 16 amino acids. The CDR3 is CASCLERTANTGELFF. The CDR3 DNA sequence: TGCGCCAGCTGCTTGGAACGGACAGCGAACACCGGGGAGCTGTTTTTT.

This rearrangement joins TRBV5-1 to TRBJ2-3; D may correspond to TRBD1 or TRBD2 (7 bases each). The CDR3 spans 15 residues. The V end was cut by 6 bases, the J end by 5 bases, with 19 bases between. The germline V gene encodes CDR1 SGHRS and CDR2 YFSETQ. For the CDR3, the DNA is TGCGCCAGCAACCCCAGGGGGGGCAGTGAAGATACGCAGTATTTT. Protein product: CASNPRGGSEDTQYF.

In this sample, this clonotype turned up many times. The rearrangement uses TRBV14 and TRBJ2-3, with 7 bases aligning to TRBD2. Trimming took 4 bases from V and 2 from J; bases not matched to a gene: 12. CDR1 and CDR2 (germline): SGHDN, FVKESK. This CDR3 spans 17 amino acids. CDR3 loop: CASSPSFWRGNTDTQYF. CDR3 DNA sequence: TGTGCCAGCAGCCCGTCCTTTTGGCGGGGGAACACAGATACGCAGTATTTT.

This clonotype appeared a few times. The chain carries TRBV30 and TRBJ2-2; 10 nucleotides line up with TRBD2. V was clipped by 2 bases and J by 5 bases; unmatched bases: 8. The CDR3 has 16 amino acids. The germline V gene encodes CDR1 GTSNPN and CDR2 SVGIG (reference sequence). The CDR3 DNA reads as TGTGCCTGGAGTTTGATAGCGGGGGGTTTTACCGGGGAGCTGTTTTTT. Protein: CAWSLIAGGFTGELFF. Looking up the rest from reference TRBV30 and TRBJ2-2 gives the full variable domain: SQTIHQWPATLVQPVGSPLSLECTVEGTSNPNLYWYRQAAGRGLQLLFYSVGIGQISSEVPQNLSASRPQDRQFILSSKKLLLSDSGFYLCAWSLIAGGFTGELFFGEGSRLTVL.

In this sample, this clonotype turned up many times. J is TRBJ2-7 and V is TRBV28, with 7 bases identical to TRBD1. The V gene end was trimmed by 1 base and the J gene end by 5 bases; junction bases not matched to a gene: 5. Germline V gives CDR1 MDHEN, CDR2 SYDVKM. CDR3 size: 14 residues. Here the CDR3 reads CASSLSGTADEQYF. The CDR3 nucleotides read TGTGCCAGCAGTTTATCCGGGACAGCTGACGAGCAGTACTTC.

Concerning this clonotype: Given a much more abundant clone one base away, this may be a read error. Since the CDR3 does not end with the conserved phenylalanine or tryptophan, this likely comes from a read error. The chain joins TRBV12-3 or TRBV12-4 to TRBJ2-3; no definite D call. The V end lost 7 bases, the J end lost 5 bases, and 10 bases lay between the germline ends. There are 12 residues in the CDR3. In nucleotides, the CDR3 is TGTGCCAGCACTCCCTTACGAGATACGCAGTATCTT. Its translation: CASTPLRDTQYL.

This clonotype has a handful of counts. The V and J genes are TRBV9 and TRBJ2-7; 9 bases map to TRBD1. Germline V gives CDR1 SGDLS, CDR2 YYNGEE. The trim removed 3 bases at V and 7 bases at J, leaving 8 bases unmatched. The CDR3 has 14 amino acids. CDR3 loop: CASSGLGTGREQYF. CDR3 in DNA: TGTGCCAGCAGCGGCCTCGGGACAGGGAGGGAGCAGTACTTC. Full variable domain (remainder filled in from reference TRBV9 and TRBJ2-7): DSGVTQTPKHLITATGQRVTLRCSPRSGDLSVYWYQQSLDQGLQFLIQYYNGEERAKGNILERFSAQQFPDLHSELNLSSLELGDSALYFCASSGLGTGREQYFGPGTRLTVT.

The chain is built from TRBV29-1 and TRBJ1-1, with D perhaps matching TRBD1 (5 bases). The CDR3 runs to 12 residues. V lost 6 bases, J lost 1 base, and 9 bases lay in between. Per the germline V gene, CDR1 is SQVTM and CDR2 is ANQGSEA. The CDR3 here is CSVGPPNTEAFF. CDR3 coding DNA: TGCAGCGTGGGACCGCCGAACACTGAAGCTTTCTTT.

In its sample, this clonotype was seen a few times. This sequence joins TRBV12-3 or TRBV12-4 and TRBJ2-2; maybe TRBD2 (6 bases). The V and J ends lost 2 bases and 6 bases respectively, with 10 bases between them. This CDR3 has 14 amino acids. In nucleotides, the CDR3 is TGTGCCAGCAGTTTACACGGGGAGGCCGGGGAGCTGTTTTTT. This codes for CASSLHGEAGELFF.

The table lists this clonotype with many counts. V and J are TRBV20-1 and TRBJ2-7; 11 positions agree with TRBD2. This CDR3 is 14 amino acids long. Germline values: CDR1 DFQATT, CDR2 SNEGSKA (reference sequence). Trimming cost V 0 bases and J 9 bases; bases outside gene matches: 7. In nucleotides, the CDR3 is TGCAGTGCTAGAGAACTAGCGGGGGTTCACGGGCAGTACTTC. Its translation is CSARELAGVHGQYF.

In the case of this clonotype: This may be a read error, as it is one base from a much larger clone. The CDR3 DNA reads as TGTGCCTGGAGCGCAACATGGGGCAGGGAGCCCCAGCATTTT. This encodes CAWSATWGREPQHF. The chain couples TRBV30 to TRBJ1-5, with a tentative D call TRBD1 (5 bases). V was shortened by 3 bases and J by 8 bases, with 17 bases between the two germline ends. CDR3 length: 14 amino acids. The germline V gene has CDR1 GTSNPN and CDR2 SVGIG (reference sequence). Combining the CDR3 with reference TRBV30 and TRBJ1-5 gives the whole variable domain SQTIHQWPATLVQPVGSPLSLECTVEGTSNPNLYWYRQAAGRGLQLLFYSVGIGQISSEVPQNLSASRPQDRQFILSSKKLLLSDSGFYLCAWSATWGREPQHFGDGTRLSIL.

This clonotype was detected many times. The CDR3 bases are TGCAGCGTTGATCCCGACTGGGGCTACACCTTC. As protein: CSVDPDWGYTF. J is TRBJ1-2 and V is TRBV29-1; D unclear. The germline CDR1 and CDR2 sequences are SQVTM and ANQGSEA. V lost 3 bases, J lost 8 bases, and 10 bases lay in between. This CDR3 is built from 11 residues.

This clonotype was observed a few times. The gene calls are TRBV7-9 and TRBJ1-5, with 8 bases aligning to TRBD1. The germline V gene has CDR1 SEHNR and CDR2 FQNEAQ (reference sequence). This CDR3 region has 14 residues. The junction had 5 bases not matched to a gene; V was cut back by 5 bases and J by 5 bases. CDR3 nucleotide sequence: TGTGCCAGCAGCCCGGACAGGGAGTATCAGCCCCAGCATTTT. It is translated as CASSPDREYQPQHF.

V and J are TRBV5-1 and TRBJ1-4; the match to TRBD1 covers 7 bases. Germline V CDR1 and CDR2: SGHRS, YFSETQ. CDR3 length equals 16 residues. The J segment lost 7 bases and the V segment lost 6 bases, leaving 15 bases of the junction unmatched. CDR3 DNA sequence: TGCGCCAGCACCTTCCGGGCTCGACAGGGCGGTGAAAAACTGTTTTTT. It specifies CASTFRARQGGEKLFF. The full variable domain, in which reference TRBV5-1 and TRBJ1-4 provide the parts outside the CDR3, is KAGVTQTPRYLIKTRGQQVTLSCSPISGHRSVSWYQQTPGQGLQFLFEYFSETQRNKGNFPGRFSGRQFSNSRSEMNVSTLELGDSALYLCASTFRARQGGEKLFFGSGTQLSVL.

Ten or more counts support this clonotype. The gene calls are TRBV27 and TRBJ1-5; perhaps TRBD1 as D (5 bases). V was clipped by 3 bases and J by 4 bases, with 13 bases between them. Looked up from germline, CDR1 is MNHEY and CDR2 is SMNVEV (reference sequence). The CDR3 consists of 15 residues. The DNA of the CDR3 is TGTGCCAGCAGTTTCGGCCGGCAGGGTAATCAGCCCCAGCATTTT. Amino acid sequence: CASSFGRQGNQPQHF.